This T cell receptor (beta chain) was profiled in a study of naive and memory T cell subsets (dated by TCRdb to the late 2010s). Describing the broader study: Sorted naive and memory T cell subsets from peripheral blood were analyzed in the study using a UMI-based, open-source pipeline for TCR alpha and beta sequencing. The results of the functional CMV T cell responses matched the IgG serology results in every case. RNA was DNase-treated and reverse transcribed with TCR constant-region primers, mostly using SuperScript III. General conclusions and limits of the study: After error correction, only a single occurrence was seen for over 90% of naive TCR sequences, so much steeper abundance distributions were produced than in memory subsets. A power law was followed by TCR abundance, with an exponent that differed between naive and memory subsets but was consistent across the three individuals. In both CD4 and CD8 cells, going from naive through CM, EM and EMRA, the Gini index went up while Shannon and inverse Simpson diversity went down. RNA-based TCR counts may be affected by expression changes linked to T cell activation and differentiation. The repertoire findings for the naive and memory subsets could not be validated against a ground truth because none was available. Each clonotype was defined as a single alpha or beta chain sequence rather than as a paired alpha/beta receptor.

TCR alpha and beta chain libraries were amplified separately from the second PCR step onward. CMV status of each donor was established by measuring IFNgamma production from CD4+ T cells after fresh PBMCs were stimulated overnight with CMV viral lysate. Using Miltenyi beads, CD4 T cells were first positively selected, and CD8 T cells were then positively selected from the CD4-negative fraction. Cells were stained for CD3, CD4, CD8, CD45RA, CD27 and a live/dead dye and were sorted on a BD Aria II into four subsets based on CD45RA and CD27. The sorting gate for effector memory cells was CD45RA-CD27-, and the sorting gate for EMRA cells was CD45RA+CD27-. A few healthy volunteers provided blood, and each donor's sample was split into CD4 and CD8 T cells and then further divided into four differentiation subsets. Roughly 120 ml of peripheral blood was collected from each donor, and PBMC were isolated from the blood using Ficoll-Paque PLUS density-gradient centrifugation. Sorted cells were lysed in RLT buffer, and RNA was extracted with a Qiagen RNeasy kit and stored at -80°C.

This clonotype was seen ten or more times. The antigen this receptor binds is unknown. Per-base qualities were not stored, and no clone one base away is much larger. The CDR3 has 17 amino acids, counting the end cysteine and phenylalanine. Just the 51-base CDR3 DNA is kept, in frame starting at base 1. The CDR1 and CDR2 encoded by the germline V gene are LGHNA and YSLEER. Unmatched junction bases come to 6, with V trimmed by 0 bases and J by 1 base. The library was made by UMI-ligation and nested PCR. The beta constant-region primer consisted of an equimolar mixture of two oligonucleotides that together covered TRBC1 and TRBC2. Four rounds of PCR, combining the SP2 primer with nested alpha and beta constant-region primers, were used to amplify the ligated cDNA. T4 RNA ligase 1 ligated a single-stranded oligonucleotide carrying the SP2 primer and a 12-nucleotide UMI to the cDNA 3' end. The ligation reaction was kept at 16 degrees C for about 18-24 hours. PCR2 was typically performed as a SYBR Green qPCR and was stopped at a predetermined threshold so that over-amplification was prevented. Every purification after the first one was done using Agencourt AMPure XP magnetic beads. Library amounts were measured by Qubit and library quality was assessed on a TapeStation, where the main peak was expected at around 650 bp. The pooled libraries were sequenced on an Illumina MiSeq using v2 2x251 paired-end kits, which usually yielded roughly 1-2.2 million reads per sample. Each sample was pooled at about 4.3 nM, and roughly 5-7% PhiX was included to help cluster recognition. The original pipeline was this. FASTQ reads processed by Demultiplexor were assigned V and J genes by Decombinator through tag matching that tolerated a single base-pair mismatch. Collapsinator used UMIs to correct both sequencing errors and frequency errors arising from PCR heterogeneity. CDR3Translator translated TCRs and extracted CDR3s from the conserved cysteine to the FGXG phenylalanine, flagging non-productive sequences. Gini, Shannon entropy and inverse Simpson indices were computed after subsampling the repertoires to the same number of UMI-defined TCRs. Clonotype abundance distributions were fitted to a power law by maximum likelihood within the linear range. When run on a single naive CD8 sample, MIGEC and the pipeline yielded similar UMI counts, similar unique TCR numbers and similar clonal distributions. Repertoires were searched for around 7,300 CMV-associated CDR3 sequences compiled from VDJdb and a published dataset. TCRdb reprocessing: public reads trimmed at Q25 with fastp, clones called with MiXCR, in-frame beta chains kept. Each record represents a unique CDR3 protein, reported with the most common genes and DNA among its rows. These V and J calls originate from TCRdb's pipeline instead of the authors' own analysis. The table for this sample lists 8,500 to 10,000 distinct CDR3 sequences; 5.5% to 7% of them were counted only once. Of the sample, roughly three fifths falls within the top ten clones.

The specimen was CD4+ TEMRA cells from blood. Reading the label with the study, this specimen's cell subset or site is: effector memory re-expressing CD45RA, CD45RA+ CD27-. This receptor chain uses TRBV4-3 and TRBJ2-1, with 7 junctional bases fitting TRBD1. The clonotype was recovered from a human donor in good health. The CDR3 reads CASSQDLSRGSYNEQFF. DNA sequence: TGCGCCAGCAGCCAAGATCTTTCCAGGGGGTCCTACAATGAGCAGTTCTTC.